This entry is about one T cell receptor (beta chain). Its antigen is currently unknown. With 7 bases clipped from V and 5 bases from J, the junction kept 10 bases outside the gene matches. The CDR3 is 15 amino acids. Germline assignment: CDR1 MDHEN and CDR2 SYDVKM. The entry originates in a study of T cell responses to AZD1222 COVID-19 vaccine. Points from the study as a whole: Nearly half of spike-specific TCRs reportedly go after variant regions that carry no mutations. Regions 160-218 and 743-854 held dominance among vaccine-associated CD4 TCRs, which spanned spike. Baseline serostatus was positive in only six or seven AZD1222 recipients.

Profiled with immunoSEQ multiplex PCR; TCRdb holds only in-frame clones, not every one. The sample holds 130,000 to 150,000 clones, about 90% seen once. This chain connects TRBV28 to TRBJ2-1, with TRBD2 identical over 8 bases. This TCR was sampled from an adult in good health. The starting material was peripheral blood, obtained on day 0 of AZD1222 vaccination. The CDR3 nucleotides read TGTGCCAGCATCCCGGGGGGGCGCACTAACAATGAGCAGTTCTTC. Protein sequence: CASIPGGRTNNEQFF. The full variable domain, in which reference TRBV28 and TRBJ2-1 provide the parts outside the CDR3, is DVKVTQSSRYLVKRTGEKVFLECVQDMDHENMFWYRQDPGLGLRLIYFSYDVKMKEKGDIPEGYSVSREKKERFSLILESASTNQTSMYLCASIPGGRTNNEQFFGPGTRLTVL.